These 20 T cell receptor beta chains were all obtained from the same sample, sequenced in a study of radiotherapy plus CTLA-4 blockade in lung cancer. Measured with immunoSEQ multiplex PCR; TCRdb has only the in-frame clones, and not every one. The sample has more than 90,000 clones; nearly 80% are singletons. This specimen consisted of peripheral blood, obtained from a patient treated with radiotherapy plus ipilimumab. These receptors came from a human donor with non-small cell lung cancer who had a partial response to radiotherapy plus ipilimumab.

V gene TRBV28 combines with J gene TRBJ1-1; D is possibly TRBD1 (6 bases). There are 13 residues in the CDR3. Deletions cut 10 bases from V and 1 base from J, with 13 bases between. Germline values: CDR1 MDHEN, CDR2 SYDVKM. CDR3 bases: TGTGCCACCCACAGGGATGGGAACACTGAAGCTTTCTTT. It translates to CATHRDGNTEAFF.

CDR3 DNA: TGCGCCAGCAGCTTACAAACAGGAGACCTCTACGAGCAGTACTTC. This codes for CASSLQTGDLYEQYF. The rearrangement uses TRBV5-1 and TRBJ2-7, with D perhaps matching TRBD1 (5 bases). This CDR3 comprises 15 residues. The germline V gene has CDR1 SGHRS and CDR2 YFSETQ. V lost 2 bases and J lost 3, with 15 bases in between.

The genes are TRBV6-1 and TRBJ1-6, with TRBD1 identical over 7 bases. This CDR3 is 16 amino acids long. The trim removed 1 base at V and 8 bases at J, leaving 8 bases unmatched. Germline-derived CDR1 and CDR2 are MNHNS and SASEGT. CDR3 loop: CASSEGIGRGDSPLHF. In DNA form, the CDR3 reads TGTGCCAGCAGTGAAGGTATTGGCAGGGGGGATTCACCCCTCCACTTT.

The count of this clone is one. V is TRBV5-4 and J is TRBJ2-3; 12 bases align to TRBD2. From germline, CDR1 is SGHNT and CDR2 YYREEE (reference sequence). There are 15 residues in the CDR3. V gave up 4 bases and J gave up 3 bases; unmatched junction bases: 3. CDR3 DNA: TGTGCCAGCAGCCCGACTAGCGGGAGAACAGATACGCAGTATTTT. Translation: CASSPTSGRTDTQYF.

J is TRBJ1-2 and V is TRBV5-1, with 7 nucleotides matching TRBD1. The CDR3 is 13 amino acids. J was trimmed by 6 bases and V by 0 bases; bases with no gene match: 2. The germline V gene encodes CDR1 SGHRS and CDR2 YFSETQ. CDR3 bases: TGCGCCAGCAGCTTGGAAGGGGGCCATGGCTACACCTTC. Its translation is CASSLEGGHGYTF.

This chain connects TRBV9 to TRBJ2-7; TRBD2 matches at 10 bases. This CDR3 is 15 amino acids long. Germline-derived CDR1 and CDR2 are SGDLS and YYNGEE. J was trimmed by 6 bases and V by 2 bases; bases with no gene match: 8. CDR3 residues: CASSVSGRLSGEQYF. DNA of the CDR3: TGTGCCAGCAGCGTTAGCGGGAGGCTCAGCGGCGAGCAGTACTTC. The full variable domain, completed using reference TRBV9 and TRBJ2-7, is DSGVTQTPKHLITATGQRVTLRCSPRSGDLSVYWYQQSLDQGLQFLIQYYNGEERAKGNILERFSAQQFPDLHSELNLSSLELGDSALYFCASSVSGRLSGEQYFGPGTRLTVT.

The chain uses TRBV18 and TRBJ2-1, with 10 positions matching TRBD2. The V and J ends lost 1 base and 5 bases, in that order; junction bases with no gene match: 11. Germline CDR1 and CDR2: KGHSH and LQKENI. The CDR3 extends over 18 amino acids. The DNA for the CDR3 is TGTGCCAGCTCACCACTTTCCCCCGGGACTAGCGTACACAATGAGCAGTTCTTC. Protein: CASSPLSPGTSVHNEQFF.

The chain uses TRBV6-1 and TRBJ1-1; unclear D gene. The CDR3 length is 13 residues. CDR1 and CDR2 (germline): MNHNS, SASEGT. Deletions cut 6 bases from V and 1 base from J, with 9 bases between. In DNA, the CDR3 is TGTGCCAGCAGCCGGGTGGGGAACACTGAAGCTTTCTTT. Amino acid sequence: CASSRVGNTEAFF.

The chain combines TRBV27 with TRBJ2-7; the match to TRBD1 covers 7 bases. The germline V gene has CDR1 MNHEY and CDR2 SMNVEV (reference sequence). This CDR3 contains 13 residues. The J segment lost 2 bases and the V segment lost 5 bases, leaving 3 bases of the junction unmatched. The CDR3 reads CASSRQGAYEQYF. In nucleotides, the CDR3 is TGTGCCAGCAGTCGACAGGGAGCCTACGAGCAGTACTTC.

The genes are TRBV27 and TRBJ1-4, with TRBD1 as a possible D gene (5 bases). Germline-derived CDR1 and CDR2 are MNHEY and SMNVEV (reference sequence). V was trimmed by 3 bases and J by 0 bases, leaving 5 bases between them. The CDR3 loop spans 14 amino acids. The CDR3 DNA sequence: TGTGCCAGCAGTTTGGGGCCAACTAATGAAAAACTGTTTTTT. The encoded protein is CASSLGPTNEKLFF.

The chain has TRBV10-3 and TRBJ2-7; 9 bases agree with TRBD1. V gave up 0 bases and J gave up 2 bases; unmatched junction bases: 11. The CDR3 is 18 amino acids. Germline CDR1 reads ENHRY; CDR2 reads SYGVKD. CDR3 in amino acids: CAISESKTTGGGTYEQYF. The CDR3 DNA is TGTGCCATCAGTGAGTCAAAAACCACAGGGGGCGGAACCTACGAGCAGTACTTC.

The chain carries TRBV20-1 and TRBJ2-1; unclear D gene. This CDR3 region has 10 residues. Trimming left V 4 bases short and J 9 bases short, with 7 bases between. Germline CDR1 DFQATT, CDR2 SNEGSKA (reference sequence). The CDR3 DNA reads as TGCAGTGCTATCGGCGGTGAGCAGTTCTTC. Translating it yields CSAIGGEQFF.

The chain joins TRBV4-1 to TRBJ2-3, with TRBD2 identical over 10 bases. V lost 0 bases to trimming and J lost 1 base; unmatched junction nucleotides: 1. Germline V gene lookup returns CDR1 MGHRA and CDR2 YSYEKL. The CDR3 covers 16 residues. The CDR3 spells CASSQDLAGGTDTQYF. The CDR3 coding sequence is TGCGCCAGCAGCCAAGACCTAGCGGGAGGCACAGATACGCAGTATTTT.

CDR3 coding DNA: TGTGCCAGTAGTGGGCCGACAGGGGGTGAGCAGTTCTTC. As protein: CASSGPTGGEQFF. The chain uses TRBV19 and TRBJ2-1, with 9 bases identical to TRBD1. The junction had 5 bases not matched to a gene; V was cut back by 5 bases and J by 9 bases. This CDR3 spans 13 amino acids. Germline V CDR1 and CDR2: LNHDA, SQIVND (reference sequence).

The genes are TRBV28 and TRBJ2-5; D unresolved. Germline CDR1 and CDR2: MDHEN and SYDVKM. The V end lost 4 bases, the J end lost 2 bases, and 11 bases lay between the germline ends. The CDR3 loop spans 14 amino acids. The CDR3 DNA sequence: TGTGCCAGCAGTTCACCGTGGAGACAAGAGACCCAGTACTTC. Its protein product is CASSSPWRQETQYF.

Only a few counts were recorded for this clone. The CDR3 protein is CASSQQGRDSPLHF. The CDR3, as DNA: TGTGCCAGCAGTCAACAGGGAAGGGATTCACCCCTCCACTTT. The V gene is TRBV6-5, the J gene TRBJ1-6; the D gene is possibly TRBD1 (6 bases). The CDR3 spans 14 residues. V was shortened by 5 bases and J by 8 bases, with 13 bases between the two germline ends. Germline lookup yields CDR1 MNHEY and CDR2 SVGAGI.

The rearrangement links TRBV29-1 to TRBJ1-1; 7 nucleotides line up with TRBD1. With 1 base clipped from V and 1 base from J, the junction kept 3 bases outside the gene matches. The CDR3 spans 14 residues. Germline CDR1 SQVTM, CDR2 ANQGSEA. CDR3 protein: CSVEGGQANTEAFF. CDR3 nucleotides: TGCAGCGTTGAAGGTGGACAGGCGAACACTGAAGCTTTCTTT.

The rearrangement joins TRBV4-2 to TRBJ1-5; 7 positions agree with TRBD1. V dropped 0 bases and J dropped 5; count of bases not matched to a gene: 4. Germline CDR1 is LGHNA and CDR2 is YNFKEQ. The CDR3 is 15 amino acids. The CDR3 nucleotides read TGTGCCAGCAGCCAAGATCGGACAGGTTATCAGCCCCAGCATTTT. Protein product: CASSQDRTGYQPQHF.

For the CDR3, the DNA is TGTGCCAGCAGTTTCGGGTCAGGGGCTAGGGGGACTGAAGCTTTCTTT. Amino acids: CASSFGSGARGTEAFF. J is TRBJ1-1 and V is TRBV28, with a possible D match to TRBD1 (6 bases). Germline V gives CDR1 MDHEN, CDR2 SYDVKM. Trimming took off 3 bases at V and 5 bases at J, with 19 bases between the two ends. The CDR3 loop spans 16 amino acids.

The V and J genes are TRBV10-1 and TRBJ1-1; D is undetermined. CDR3 length equals 16 residues. V gave up 0 bases and J gave up 0 bases, with 11 bases separating them. Germline CDR1 WNHNN, CDR2 SYGVQD (reference sequence). CDR3 DNA sequence: TGCGCCAGCAGTGAGTCGAGCGGCAGTATGAACACTGAAGCTTTCTTT. Translating it yields CASSESSGSMNTEAFF.